This is a list of T cell receptor beta chains from one sample in a study of T cell responses to AZD1222 COVID-19 vaccine. This table comes from immunoSEQ multiplex PCR, and its TCRdb copy is limited to in-frame clones, with some not included. Of 100,000 to 150,000 clones in the sample, more than 85% were seen once. The sequences come from peripheral blood, collected on day 0 of AZD1222 vaccination. The receptors were gathered from an adult in good health. CDR3s include the opening cysteine and the closing phenylalanine or tryptophan. The D gene is left open where the match is weak. Some rows mark clone size as missing; the rest say once, few, many or name a class of expanded clone.

size	D	V	J	CDR3	DNA
.	.	TRBV24-1	TRBJ1-2	CATSETGTQLGGYTF	TGTGCCACCAGTGAAACCGGGACACAGCTCGGGGGCTACACCTTC
.	.	TRBV6-5	TRBJ1-5	CASSSRTDQPQHF	TGTGCCAGCAGTTCGAGGACGGATCAGCCCCAGCATTTT
.	.	TRBV12-3/TRBV12-4	TRBJ2-3	CASSLGDTQYF	TGTGCCAGCAGTTTGGGAGATACGCAGTATTTT
.	.	TRBV27	TRBJ1-6	CASSVTSSYNSPLHF	TGTGCCAGCAGCGTGACGAGCTCCTATAATTCACCCCTCCACTTT
once	.	TRBV7-8	TRBJ1-2	CASSAQLPTYGYTF	TGTGCCAGCAGCGCCCAACTGCCGACCTATGGCTACACCTTC
.	.	TRBV3-1/TRBV3-2	TRBJ2-7	CASSQAGTPGPYEQYF	TGTGCCAGCAGCCAAGCCGGGACACCGGGACCCTACGAGCAGTACTTC
.	.	TRBV6-4	TRBJ2-1	CASSERGVTEQFF	TGTGCCAGCAGTGAAAGAGGAGTTACTGAGCAGTTCTTC
.	.	TRBV5-6	TRBJ2-7	CASSFLGTGTYEQYF	TGTGCCAGCAGCTTTCTAGGTACAGGGACCTACGAGCAGTACTTC
.	.	TRBV15	TRBJ1-1	CATSRDPGVTEAFF	TGTGCCACCAGCAGAGATCCGGGGGTTACTGAAGCTTTCTTT
.	.	TRBV6-5	TRBJ1-1	CASSQTLDTEAFF	TGTGCCAGCAGCCAGACTCTGGACACTGAAGCTTTCTTT
.	TRBD2	TRBV2	TRBJ2-3	CASSAGTSGRVHF	TGTGCCAGCAGTGCCGGGACTAGCGGGAGGGTCCATTTT
.	.	TRBV7-2	TRBJ2-7	CASSDSYEQYF	TGTGCCAGCAGCGATAGTTACGAGCAGTACTTC
.	TRBD1	TRBV6-1	TRBJ1-2	CASSEREQGYFGYTF	TGTGCCAGCAGTGAAAGGGAACAGGGGTATTTCGGCTACACCTTC
.	TRBD2	TRBV7-2	TRBJ2-7	CASRLAGGSYEQYF	TGTGCCAGCAGGCTGGCGGGGGGGTCCTACGAGCAGTACTTC
.	TRBD2	TRBV5-8	TRBJ2-3	CASSAGLFTDTQYF	TGTGCCAGCAGCGCGGGACTATTCACAGATACGCAGTATTTT
.	TRBD1	TRBV9	TRBJ2-1	CASSVGQGIGNEQFF	TGTGCCAGCAGCGTCGGACAGGGAATTGGCAATGAGCAGTTCTTC
.	TRBD1	TRBV5-1	TRBJ1-2	CASTQQGANYGYTF	TGCGCCAGCACACAACAGGGGGCGAACTATGGCTACACCTTC
once	.	TRBV5-1	TRBJ1-5	CASSLDGDSNQPQHF	TGCGCCAGCAGCTTGGATGGGGACTCAAATCAGCCCCAGCATTTT
few	.	TRBV5-1	TRBJ1-1	CASSRGSLNTEAFF	TGCGCCAGCAGTAGAGGGAGCTTGAACACTGAAGCTTTCTTT
.	.	TRBV7-9	TRBJ1-2	CASSLGGNSGYTF	TGTGCCAGCAGCTTAGGGGGGAACTCGGGCTACACCTTC
.	.	TRBV3-1/TRBV3-2	TRBJ2-5	CASSQVQETQYF	TGTGCCAGCAGCCAAGTACAAGAGACCCAGTACTTC
.	TRBD2	TRBV19	TRBJ2-5	CASSIGASGETQYF	TGTGCCAGTAGTATAGGGGCTAGCGGTGAGACCCAGTACTTC
.	.	TRBV25-1	TRBJ1-2	CASSEGNGYTF	TGTGCCAGCAGTGAAGGGAACGGCTACACCTTC
.	.	TRBV19	TRBJ2-7	CASSIGRGQHYEQYF	TGTGCCAGTAGTATCGGCAGGGGCCAGCACTACGAGCAGTACTTC
.	.	TRBV29-1	TRBJ1-2	CSARRDGSYGYTF	TGCAGCGCCCGGAGGGACGGAAGTTATGGCTACACCTTC
.	.	TRBV19	TRBJ1-1	CAIRQAPTTEAFF	TGTGCCATCCGACAGGCCCCTACCACTGAAGCTTTCTTT
.	.	TRBV11-2	TRBJ1-1	CASSLVMLGMGRNTEAFF	TGTGCCAGCAGCTTAGTCATGTTGGGTATGGGGCGGAACACTGAAGCTTTCTTT
.	TRBD2	TRBV7-9	TRBJ2-7	CASSSGTSAEQYF	TGTGCCAGCAGCTCGGGGACTAGCGCCGAGCAGTACTTC
.	.	TRBV5-5	TRBJ2-7	CASSLVPGTYEQYF	TGTGCCAGCAGCTTGGTTCCGGGTACCTACGAGCAGTACTTC
.	.	TRBV6-5	TRBJ1-1	CASTKGPYTEAFF	TGTGCCAGCACTAAGGGGCCGTACACTGAAGCTTTCTTT
.	.	TRBV6-2/TRBV6-3	TRBJ1-1	CASSDYRVSGNTEAFF	TGTGCCAGCAGTGATTACAGGGTTTCGGGGAACACTGAAGCTTTCTTT
.	.	TRBV5-1	TRBJ1-4	CASSFSPSGEKLFF	TGCGCCAGCAGCTTTTCCCCCTCGGGAGAAAAACTGTTTTTT
.	.	TRBV6-2/TRBV6-3	TRBJ1-6	CASSYYSSFSPLHF	TGTGCCAGCAGTTACTACAGTTCCTTTTCACCCCTCCACTTT
.	.	TRBV3-1/TRBV3-2	TRBJ2-2	CASSRGGSNTGELFF	TGTGCCAGCAGCCGAGGGGGGTCGAACACCGGGGAGCTGTTTTTT
once	.	TRBV12-3/TRBV12-4	TRBJ1-5	CASSRDLEQPQHF	TGTGCCAGCAGCCGGGACTTAGAACAGCCCCAGCATTTT
.	.	TRBV5-5	TRBJ2-5	CASSRTLLETETQYF	TGTGCCAGCAGCCGAACCTTACTAGAGACAGAGACCCAGTACTTC
.	.	TRBV2	TRBJ1-2	CASSPSSNYGYTF	TGTGCCAGCAGTCCCAGCTCTAACTATGGCTACACCTTC
.	TRBD1	TRBV2	TRBJ1-6	CAGAQDRGRSNSPLHF	TGTGCCGGCGCGCAGGACAGGGGTCGCAGTAATTCACCCCTCCACTTT
many	.	TRBV2	TRBJ1-3	CASSVGGTGNTIYF	TGTGCCAGCAGTGTAGGGGGAACTGGAAACACCATATATTTT
.	.	TRBV5-1	TRBJ2-3	CASSLFISTDTQYF	TGCGCCAGCAGCTTGTTCATTAGCACAGATACGCAGTATTTT
.	TRBD1	TRBV15	TRBJ2-3	CATSRDSGGGTDTQYF	TGTGCCACCAGCAGAGATTCAGGGGGCGGCACAGATACGCAGTATTTT
.	.	TRBV10-3	TRBJ2-7	CAISPSGGSYEQYF	TGTGCCATCAGTCCCTCGGGCGGCTCCTACGAGCAGTACTTC
once	TRBD1	TRBV27	TRBJ1-2	CASSARGNYGYTF	TGTGCCAGCAGTGCCAGGGGGAACTATGGCTACACCTTC
.	.	TRBV21-1	TRBJ2-1	CASSKGTGETYNEQFF	TGTGCCAGCAGCAAAGGTACGGGCGAAACCTACAATGAGCAGTTCTTC
.	.	TRBV15	TRBJ1-2	CATSTGNRDGYTF	TGTGCCACCAGCACAGGGAACAGGGATGGCTACACCTTC
.	.	TRBV16	TRBJ2-7	CASSPGTVSYEQYF	TGTGCCAGCAGCCCTGGGACGGTCTCCTACGAGCAGTACTTC
.	TRBD1	TRBV27	TRBJ1-5	CASSLQGGSQPQHF	TGTGCCAGCAGTTTACAGGGGGGATCCCAGCCCCAGCATTTT
few	TRBD1	TRBV18	TRBJ2-2	CASSRQGGNTGELFF	TGTGCCAGCTCACGACAGGGTGGAAACACCGGGGAGCTGTTTTTT
.	TRBD2	TRBV3-1/TRBV3-2	TRBJ2-3	CASSQGTTSGTDTQYF	TGTGCCAGCAGCCAAGGGACGACTAGCGGCACAGATACGCAGTATTTT
.	TRBD1	TRBV7-6	TRBJ1-4	CASSQTGWATNEKLFF	TGTGCCAGCAGCCAGACAGGGTGGGCAACTAATGAAAAACTGTTTTTT
.	.	TRBV6-2/TRBV6-3	TRBJ1-6	CASSYSSRGFDSPLHF	TGTGCCAGCAGTTACTCGTCCAGGGGTTTCGATTCACCCCTCCACTTT
.	TRBD1	TRBV4-3	TRBJ1-1	CASSHPSSGGRTEAFF	TGCGCCAGCAGCCACCCCTCCTCAGGGGGTAGGACTGAAGCTTTCTTT
.	.	TRBV7-6	TRBJ2-3	CASSSPPVGDGTDTQYF	TGTGCCAGCAGCTCACCCCCAGTAGGGGACGGCACAGATACGCAGTATTTT
.	.	TRBV27	TRBJ1-1	CASRSPTWNTEAFF	TGTGCCAGCAGGAGCCCTACTTGGAATACTGAAGCTTTCTTT
.	.	TRBV7-2	TRBJ2-7	CASSFTRGMYEQYF	TGTGCCAGCAGCTTTACCCGGGGCATGTACGAGCAGTACTTC
once	.	TRBV3-1/TRBV3-2	TRBJ2-1	CASPGTVYNEQFF	TGTGCCAGCCCGGGGACCGTGTACAATGAGCAGTTCTTC
.	.	TRBV6-1	TRBJ1-5	CASSEYPGYNQPQHF	TGTGCCAGCAGTGAATACCCCGGCTACAATCAGCCCCAGCATTTT